Shown below are 21 T cell receptor beta chains from a single sample sequenced in a study of breast tumors, draining lymph nodes, adjacent tissues. Samples came from axillary lymph nodes draining the breast cancer. TCRdb fed the multiplex PCR reads into MiXCR, producing one record per CDR3 protein. This table holds more than 250,000 distinct CDR3 sequences, around 30% found once. The specimen was axillary lymph node tissue. The receptors originated from a female donor with breast cancer. Some clones in this sample may be carry-over from other donors' samples.

This clonotype was detected only a few times. The chain combines TRBV27 with TRBJ2-2; 10 bases are shared with TRBD2. CDR3 size: 17 residues. The V segment lost 2 bases and the J segment 5 bases; nucleotides outside the gene matches: 8. Germline lookup yields CDR1 MNHEY and CDR2 SMNVEV (reference sequence). The CDR3 DNA is TGTGCCAGCAGTTTAGCTCGACTAGCGGGTGGGACCGGGGAGCTGTTTTTT. Protein: CASSLARLAGGTGELFF.

This clonotype was counted a few times. The CDR3 DNA reads as TGTGCCAGCAGTTTGACAGGGGGCACAGATACGCAGTATTTT. It specifies CASSLTGGTDTQYF. V and J are TRBV14 and TRBJ2-3; 8 bases map to TRBD1. CDR3 length: 14 amino acids. The V gene's germline CDR1 is SGHDN and CDR2 FVKESK. Trimming cost V 6 bases and J 1 base; bases outside gene matches: 3.

This clonotype was counted once. This may stem from a read error, because a much larger clone lies one nucleotide away. The J gene is TRBJ2-7, the V gene TRBV5-5; D possibly corresponds to TRBD1 (6 bases). The CDR3 contains 18 residues. Trimming removed 2 bases at V and 1 base at J, with 22 bases between. Germline V gives CDR1 SGHKS, CDR2 YYEKEE (reference sequence). The CDR3 coding sequence is TGTGCCAGCAGCTTCCGGGACACGGGAATGGAGTATTCCTACGAGCAGTACTTC. It specifies CASSFRDTGMEYSYEQYF.

Ten or more counts support this clonotype. The chain couples TRBV9 to TRBJ2-5; D unresolved. Trimming removed 0 bases from V and 3 bases from J, with 3 bases in between. The CDR3 is 12 amino acids. Germline V gene data show CDR1 as SGDLS and CDR2 as YYNGEE. CDR3 protein: CASSVEEETQYF. DNA of the CDR3: TGTGCCAGCAGCGTAGAAGAAGAGACCCAGTACTTC.

This clonotype was recorded at least ten times. The chain joins TRBV7-8 to TRBJ2-5, with TRBD2 as a possible D gene (6 bases). Trimming stripped 2 bases from V and 7 bases from J, with 14 bases between. This CDR3 spans 14 amino acids. The V gene's germline CDR1 is SGHVS and CDR2 FQNEAQ. CDR3 bases: TGTGCCAGCAGCTTAATGCGTAGCGGTGGGACCCAGTACTTC. This sequence encodes CASSLMRSGGTQYF. Supplemented by reference TRBV7-8 and TRBJ2-5, the full variable domain reads GAGVSQSPRYKVAKRGQDVALRCDPISGHVSLFWYQQALGQGPEFLTYFQNEAQLDKSGLPSDRFFAERPEGSVSTLKIQRTQQEDSAVYLCASSLMRSGGTQYFGPGTRLLVL.

This clonotype was seen at least ten times. The chain recombines TRBV3-1 with TRBJ2-7; no reliable D call. From germline, CDR1 is LGHDT and CDR2 YNNKEL (reference sequence). Trimming took off 5 bases at V and 2 bases at J, with 4 bases between the two ends. This CDR3 has 11 residues. The CDR3 is CASSRAYEQYF. In nucleotides, the CDR3 is TGTGCCAGCAGCAGGGCCTACGAGCAGTACTTC.

This clonotype was detected once. J is TRBJ1-5 and V is TRBV20-1, with D perhaps matching TRBD1 (5 bases). The CDR3 loop spans 15 amino acids. V shed 6 bases and J shed 11 bases, with 26 bases lying between them. Germline assignment: CDR1 DFQATT and CDR2 SNEGSKA (reference sequence). The CDR3 region is CSARSLPRGGETQHF. The CDR3, as DNA: TGCAGTGCAAGATCCCTCCCGCGGGGGGGGGAGACCCAGCATTTT.

This clonotype was found many times. The rearrangement joins TRBV5-1 to TRBJ2-7; 10 bases line up with TRBD1. CDR1 SGHRS and CDR2 YFSETQ come from the germline V gene. V dropped 5 bases and J dropped 6; count of bases not matched to a gene: 11. The CDR3 consists of 15 residues. The CDR3 reads CASSNNRDRGLEQYF. DNA for the CDR3: TGCGCCAGCAGTAATAACCGAGACAGGGGGCTCGAGCAGTACTTC.

This clonotype was recorded many times. The chain recombines TRBV7-8 with TRBJ2-7, with D possibly matching TRBD2 (6 bases). The CDR3 has 15 amino acids. CDR1 is SGHVS, CDR2 FQNEAQ, per germline. V was pared by 5 bases and J by 4 bases, with 18 bases between. The CDR3 sequence: CASSRSLGGGYEQYF. Written as DNA, the CDR3 is TGTGCCAGCAGCCGATCACTGGGGGGAGGATACGAGCAGTACTTC.

With respect to this clonotype: A much larger clone is a single base away; this may be a read error. The chain links TRBV20-1 to TRBJ1-6, with 8 bases fitting TRBD1. The CDR3 has 15 residues. CDR1 DFQATT and CDR2 SNEGSKA come from the germline V gene (reference sequence). The CDR3 DNA sequence: TGCAGTGCCGAGGACAGGGTAACCTATACTTCACCCCTCCACTTT. This sequence encodes CSAEDRVTYTSPLHF.

This clonotype was seen at least ten times. The genes are TRBV5-8 and TRBJ2-2, with 7 positions matching TRBD2. The CDR3 runs 15 residues. Losses at the gene ends were 1 base for V and 6 bases for J; bases not matched to a gene: 6. Germline assignment: CDR1 SGHTS and CDR2 YDEGEE. The CDR3 spells CASSLFAGVAGELFF. The CDR3 DNA reads as TGTGCCAGCAGCTTGTTCGCGGGAGTGGCCGGGGAGCTGTTTTTT. The variable domain in full, with the rest retrieved from reference TRBV5-8 and TRBJ2-2, is EAGVTQSPTHLIKTRGQQATLRCSPISGHTSVYWYQQALGLGLQFLLWYDEGEERNRGNFPPRFSGRQFPNYSSELNVNALELEDSALYLCASSLFAGVAGELFFGEGSRLTVL.

This clonotype was seen at least ten times. V gene TRBV4-1 combines with J gene TRBJ2-5, with 8 bases identical to TRBD2. V gave up 3 bases and J gave up 2 bases; unmatched junction bases: 11. Germline V gene lookup returns CDR1 MGHRA and CDR2 YSYEKL. This CDR3 region has 17 residues. The CDR3 bases are TGCGCCAGCAGCCAGCGGGGGGCTTCGGGAGGACAAGAGACCCAGTACTTC. This encodes CASSQRGASGGQETQYF.

This clonotype has a count of ten or more. This rearrangement joins TRBV20-1 to TRBJ2-1; D is undetermined. CDR3 length: 12 amino acids. Trimming stripped 2 bases from V and 5 bases from J, with 7 bases between. Germline CDR1 and CDR2: DFQATT and SNEGSKA (reference sequence). The CDR3 sequence: CSARLRNNEQFF. In nucleotides, the CDR3 is TGCAGTGCTAGATTGAGAAACAATGAGCAGTTCTTC.

As to this clonotype: Being one base from a much bigger clone, this may be a read error. This chain uses TRBV5-4 with TRBJ2-7, with D perhaps assigned TRBD1 or TRBD2 (5 bases each). The V end was cut by 4 bases, the J end by 4 bases, with 15 bases between. The CDR3 covers 14 residues. CDR1 and CDR2 (germline): SGHNT, YYREEE (reference sequence). The CDR3 spells CASSPTGPAYEQYF. The CDR3 DNA reads TGTGCCAGCAGCCCAACGGGACCAGCGTACGAGCAGTACTTC.

Only a few counts were recorded for this clonotype. The chain links TRBV5-4 to TRBJ2-3; perhaps TRBD2 as D (6 bases). The CDR3 extends over 16 amino acids. V lost 3 bases and J 0 bases, leaving 14 bases between the germline ends. CDR1 SGHNT and CDR2 YYREEE come from the germline V gene (reference sequence). This CDR3 is CASSSDGGLSTDTQYF. The CDR3 nucleotides read TGTGCCAGCAGCTCCGACGGGGGTTTGAGCACAGATACGCAGTATTTT. The whole variable domain, filled in from reference TRBV5-4 and TRBJ2-3, reads ETGVTQSPTHLIKTRGQQVTLRCSSQSGHNTVSWYQQALGQGPQFIFQYYREEENGRGNFPPRFSGLQFPNYSSELNVNALELDDSALYLCASSSDGGLSTDTQYFGPGTRLTVL.

The table lists this clonotype with many counts. The CDR3 sequence is CSAVRLAGLGNEQFF. CDR3 in DNA: TGCAGTGCTGTACGACTAGCGGGATTGGGTAATGAGCAGTTCTTC. This chain connects TRBV20-1 to TRBJ2-1, with 11 bases identical to TRBD2. The germline V gene encodes CDR1 DFQATT and CDR2 SNEGSKA (reference sequence). Trimming at V came to 5 bases and at J to 7 bases, leaving 10 bases not matched to a gene. The CDR3 has 15 residues.

V gene TRBV5-1 combines with J gene TRBJ1-1; D not resolved. Trimming shortened V by 1 base and J by 2 bases, and 9 bases separated the two germline ends. Germline CDR1 reads SGHRS; CDR2 reads YFSETQ. The CDR3 is made up of 14 amino acids. The CDR3 protein is CASSLMAENTEAFF. The CDR3, as DNA: TGCGCCAGCAGCTTGATGGCAGAAAACACTGAAGCTTTCTTT.

About this clonotype itself: This may be a read error, as it is one base from a much larger clone. The chain employs TRBV7-2 and TRBJ2-7; possible D gene TRBD2, 5 bases. CDR3 length equals 14 residues. Trimming cost V 5 bases and J 9 bases, with 20 bases left between them. Germline CDR1 reads SGHTA; CDR2 reads FQGNSA. The CDR3 sequence: CASSIPAGLRVQYF. CDR3 DNA: TGTGCCAGCAGCATCCCTGCGGGCCTTCGCGTGCAGTACTTC. Full variable domain (missing parts from reference TRBV7-2 and TRBJ2-7): GAGVSQSPSNKVTEKGKDVELRCDPISGHTALYWYRQSLGQGLEFLIYFQGNSAPDKSGLPSDRFSAERTGGSVSTLTIQRTQQEDSAVYLCASSIPAGLRVQYFGPGTRLTVT.

Details on this clonotype: A read error is possible here, since a much larger clone lies one base away. The chain recombines TRBV19 with TRBJ2-7; D gene unclear. This CDR3 region has 15 residues. V lost 3 bases and J 3 bases, leaving 15 bases between the germline ends. Germline CDR1 LNHDA, CDR2 SQIVND (reference sequence). CDR3 nucleotide sequence: TGTGCCAGTAGTATGGCCCCAGGCACCAGCTACGAGCAGTACTTC. It specifies CASSMAPGTSYEQYF.

Concerning this clonotype: A much larger clone differs from this one at a single base, so this may be a read error. The CDR3 sequence is CSARDLGLSHRPSYEQYF. CDR3 nucleotide sequence: TGCAGTGCTAGAGATCTCGGGCTAAGTCACAGACCCTCCTACGAGCAGTACTTC. The chain combines TRBV20-1 with TRBJ2-7, with D unresolved. Per germline, CDR1 DFQATT and CDR2 SNEGSKA (reference sequence). V lost 0 bases and J 0 bases, leaving 21 bases between the germline ends. The CDR3 contains 18 residues.

This clonotype was observed at least ten times. V and J are TRBV19 and TRBJ2-7, with 8 bases that match TRBD1. CDR1 and CDR2 (germline): LNHDA, SQIVND (reference sequence). The CDR3 has 13 residues. V gave up 10 bases and J gave up 4 bases; unmatched junction bases: 9. CDR3 loop: CATQGASRYEQYF. The CDR3 DNA follows: TGTGCCACCCAGGGGGCGTCTAGGTACGAGCAGTACTTC.